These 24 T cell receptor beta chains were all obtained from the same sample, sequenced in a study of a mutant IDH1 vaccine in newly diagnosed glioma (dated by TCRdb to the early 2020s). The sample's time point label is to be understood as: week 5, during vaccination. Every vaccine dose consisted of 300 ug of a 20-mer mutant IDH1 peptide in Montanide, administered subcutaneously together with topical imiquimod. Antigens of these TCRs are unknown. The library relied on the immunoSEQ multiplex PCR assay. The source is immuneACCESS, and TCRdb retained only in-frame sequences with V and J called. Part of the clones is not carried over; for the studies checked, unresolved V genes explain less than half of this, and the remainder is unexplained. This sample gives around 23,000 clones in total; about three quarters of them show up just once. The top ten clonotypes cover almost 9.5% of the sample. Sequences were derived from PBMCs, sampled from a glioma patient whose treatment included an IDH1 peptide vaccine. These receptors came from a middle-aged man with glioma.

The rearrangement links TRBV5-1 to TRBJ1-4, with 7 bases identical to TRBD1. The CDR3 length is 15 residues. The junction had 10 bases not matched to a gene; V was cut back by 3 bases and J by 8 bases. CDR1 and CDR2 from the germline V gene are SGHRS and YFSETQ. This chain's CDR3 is CASSSNTGTDEKLFF. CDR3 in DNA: TGCGCCAGCAGCTCCAATACCGGGACAGACGAAAAACTGTTTTTT.

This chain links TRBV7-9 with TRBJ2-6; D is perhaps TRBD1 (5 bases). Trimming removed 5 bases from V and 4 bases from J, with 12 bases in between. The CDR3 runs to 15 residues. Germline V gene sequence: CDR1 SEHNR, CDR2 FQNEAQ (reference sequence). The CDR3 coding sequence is TGTGCCAGCAGCAGGGGCGCACAAGGGGCCAACGTCCTGACTTTC. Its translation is CASSRGAQGANVLTF.

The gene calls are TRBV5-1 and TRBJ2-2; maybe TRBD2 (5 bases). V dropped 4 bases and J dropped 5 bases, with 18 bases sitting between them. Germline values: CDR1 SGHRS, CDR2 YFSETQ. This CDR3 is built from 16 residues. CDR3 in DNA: TGCGCCAGCAGCCATCCGGGAAAAGGTCGGACCGGGGAGCTGTTTTTT. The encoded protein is CASSHPGKGRTGELFF.

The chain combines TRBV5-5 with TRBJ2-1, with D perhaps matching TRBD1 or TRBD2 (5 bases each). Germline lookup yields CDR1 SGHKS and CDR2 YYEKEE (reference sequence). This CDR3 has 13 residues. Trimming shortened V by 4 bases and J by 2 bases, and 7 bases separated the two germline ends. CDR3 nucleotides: TGTGCCAGCAGCCTGGGACCCTACAATGAGCAGTTCTTC. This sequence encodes CASSLGPYNEQFF.

The CDR3 DNA sequence: TGTGCCAGCAGCAGACCCACGGAAGGTGAAAAACTGTTTTTT. Translated, it gives CASSRPTEGEKLFF. The chain links TRBV5-6 to TRBJ1-4; no reliable D call. V lost 4 bases to trimming and J lost 7 bases, with 14 bases between them. Germline CDR1 SGHDT, CDR2 YYEEEE. The CDR3 runs to 14 residues.

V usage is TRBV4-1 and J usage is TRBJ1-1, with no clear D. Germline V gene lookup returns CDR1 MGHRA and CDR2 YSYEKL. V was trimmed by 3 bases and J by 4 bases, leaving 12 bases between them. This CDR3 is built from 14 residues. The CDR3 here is CASSQGDGSTEAFF. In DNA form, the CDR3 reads TGCGCCAGCAGCCAGGGAGACGGGAGCACTGAAGCTTTCTTT.

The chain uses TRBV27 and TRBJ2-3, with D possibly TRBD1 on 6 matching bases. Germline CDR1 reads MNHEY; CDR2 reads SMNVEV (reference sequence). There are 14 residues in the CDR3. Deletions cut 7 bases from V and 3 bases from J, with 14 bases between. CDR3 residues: CASNPGVATDTQYF. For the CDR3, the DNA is TGTGCCAGCAACCCAGGGGTCGCTACAGATACGCAGTATTTT.

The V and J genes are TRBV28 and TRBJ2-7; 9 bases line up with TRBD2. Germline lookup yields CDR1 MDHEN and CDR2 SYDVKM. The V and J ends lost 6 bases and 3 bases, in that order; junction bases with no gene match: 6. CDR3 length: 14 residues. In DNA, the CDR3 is TGTGCCAGCAGGGCCCTAGCGGGAAGCTACGAGCAGTACGTC. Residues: CASRALAGSYEQYV.

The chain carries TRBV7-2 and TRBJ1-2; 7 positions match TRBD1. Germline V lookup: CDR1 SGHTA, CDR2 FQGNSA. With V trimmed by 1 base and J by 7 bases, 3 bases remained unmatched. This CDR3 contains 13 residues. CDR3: CASSLGQGGGYTF. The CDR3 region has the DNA TGTGCCAGCAGCTTAGGACAGGGCGGTGGCTACACCTTC.

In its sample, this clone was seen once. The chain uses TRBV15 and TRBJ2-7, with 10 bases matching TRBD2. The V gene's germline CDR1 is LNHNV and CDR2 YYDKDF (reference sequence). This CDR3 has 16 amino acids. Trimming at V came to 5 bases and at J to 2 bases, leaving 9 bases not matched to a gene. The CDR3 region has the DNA TGTGCCACCAGCGCCCGGGGACTAGCGAGACCCTACGAGCAGTACTTC. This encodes CATSARGLARPYEQYF.

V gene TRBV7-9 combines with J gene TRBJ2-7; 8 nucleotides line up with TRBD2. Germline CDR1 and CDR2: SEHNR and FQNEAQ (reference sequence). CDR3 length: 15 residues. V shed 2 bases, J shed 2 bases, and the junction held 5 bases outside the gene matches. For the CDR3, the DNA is TGTGCCAGCAGCTTACTATTAGCGGGGACCTACGAGCAGTACTTC. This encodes CASSLLLAGTYEQYF.

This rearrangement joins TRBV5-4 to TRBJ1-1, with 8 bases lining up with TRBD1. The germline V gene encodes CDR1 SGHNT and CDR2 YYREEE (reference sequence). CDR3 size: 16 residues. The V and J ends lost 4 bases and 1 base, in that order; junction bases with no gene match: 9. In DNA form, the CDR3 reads TGTGCCAGCAGCCCGGGGGGGGACAGGACGAACACTGAAGCTTTCTTT. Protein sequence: CASSPGGDRTNTEAFF.

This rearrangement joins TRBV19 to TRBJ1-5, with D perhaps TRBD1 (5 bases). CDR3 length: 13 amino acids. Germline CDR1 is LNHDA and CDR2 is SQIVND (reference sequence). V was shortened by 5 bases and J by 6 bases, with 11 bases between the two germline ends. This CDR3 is CASSAQQGQPQHF. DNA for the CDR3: TGTGCCAGTAGTGCCCAGCAGGGTCAGCCCCAGCATTTT.

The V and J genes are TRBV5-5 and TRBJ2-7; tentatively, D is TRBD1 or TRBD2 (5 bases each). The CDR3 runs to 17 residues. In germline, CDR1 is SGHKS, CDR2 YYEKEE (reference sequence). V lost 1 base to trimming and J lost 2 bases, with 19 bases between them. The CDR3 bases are TGTGCCAGCAGCTTGAGGGAGCAGGGCACAAAAACCTACGAGCAGTACTTC. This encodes CASSLREQGTKTYEQYF. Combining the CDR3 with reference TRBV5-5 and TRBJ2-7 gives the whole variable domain DAGVTQSPTHLIKTRGQQVTLRCSPISGHKSVSWYQQVLGQGPQFIFQYYEKEERGRGNFPDRFSARQFPNYSSELNVNALLLGDSALYLCASSLREQGTKTYEQYFGPGTRLTVT.

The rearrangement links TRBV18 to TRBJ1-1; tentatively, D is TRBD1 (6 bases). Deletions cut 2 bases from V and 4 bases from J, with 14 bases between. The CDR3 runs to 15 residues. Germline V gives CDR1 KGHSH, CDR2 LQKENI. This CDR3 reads CASSPGQGIVTEAFF. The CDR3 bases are TGTGCCAGCTCACCAGGGCAGGGGATCGTCACTGAAGCTTTCTTT.

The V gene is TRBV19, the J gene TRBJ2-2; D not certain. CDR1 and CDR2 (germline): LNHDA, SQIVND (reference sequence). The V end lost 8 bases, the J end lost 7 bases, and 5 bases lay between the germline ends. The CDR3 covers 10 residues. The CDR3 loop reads CASFNGELFF. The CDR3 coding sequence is TGTGCCAGTTTTAACGGGGAGCTGTTTTTT.

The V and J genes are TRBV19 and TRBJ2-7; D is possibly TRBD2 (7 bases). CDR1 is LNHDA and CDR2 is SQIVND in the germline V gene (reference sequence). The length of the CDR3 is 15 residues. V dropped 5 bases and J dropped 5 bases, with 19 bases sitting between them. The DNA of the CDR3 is TGTGCCAGTAGTCGCCTCGGGGGGCTTACACACGAGCAGTACTTC. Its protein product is CASSRLGGLTHEQYF.

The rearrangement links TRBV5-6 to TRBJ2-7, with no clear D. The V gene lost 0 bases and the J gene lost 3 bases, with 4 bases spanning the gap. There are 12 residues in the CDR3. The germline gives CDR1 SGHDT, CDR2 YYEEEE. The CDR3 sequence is CASSLEGYEQYV. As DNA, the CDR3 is TGTGCCAGCAGCTTGGAAGGCTACGAGCAGTACGTC.

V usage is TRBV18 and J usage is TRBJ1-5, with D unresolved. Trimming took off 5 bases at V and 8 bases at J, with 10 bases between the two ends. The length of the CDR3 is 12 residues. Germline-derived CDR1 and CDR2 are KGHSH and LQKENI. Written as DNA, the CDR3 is TGTGCCAGCTCAGGACGGCCGGAGCCCCAGCATTTT. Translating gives CASSGRPEPQHF.

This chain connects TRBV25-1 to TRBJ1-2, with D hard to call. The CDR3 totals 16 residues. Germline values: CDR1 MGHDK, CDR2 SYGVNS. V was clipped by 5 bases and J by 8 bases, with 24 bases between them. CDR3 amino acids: CASSPSWGSVWGGYTF. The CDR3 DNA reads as TGTGCCAGCAGTCCCTCTTGGGGTTCTGTTTGGGGAGGCTACACCTTC.

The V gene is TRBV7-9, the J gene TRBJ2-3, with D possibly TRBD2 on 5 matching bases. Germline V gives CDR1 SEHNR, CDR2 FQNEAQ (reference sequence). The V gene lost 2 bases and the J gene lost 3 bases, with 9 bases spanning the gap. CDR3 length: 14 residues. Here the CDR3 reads CASSLYVATDTQYF. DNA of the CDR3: TGTGCCAGCAGCTTATATGTAGCGACAGATACGCAGTATTTT.

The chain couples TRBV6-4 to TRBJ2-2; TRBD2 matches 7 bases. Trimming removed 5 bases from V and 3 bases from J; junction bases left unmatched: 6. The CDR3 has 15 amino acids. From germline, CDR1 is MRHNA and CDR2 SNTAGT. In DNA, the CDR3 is TGTGCCAGCAGTTCGGCTAGCGGAGACACCGGGGAGCTGTTTTTT. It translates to CASSSASGDTGELFF.

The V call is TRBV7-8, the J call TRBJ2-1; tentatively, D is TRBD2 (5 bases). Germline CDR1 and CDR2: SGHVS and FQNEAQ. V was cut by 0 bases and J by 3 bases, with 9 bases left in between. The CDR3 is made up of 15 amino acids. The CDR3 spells CASSLAGEGYNEQFF. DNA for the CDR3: TGTGCCAGCAGCTTAGCGGGAGAGGGCTACAATGAGCAGTTCTTC.

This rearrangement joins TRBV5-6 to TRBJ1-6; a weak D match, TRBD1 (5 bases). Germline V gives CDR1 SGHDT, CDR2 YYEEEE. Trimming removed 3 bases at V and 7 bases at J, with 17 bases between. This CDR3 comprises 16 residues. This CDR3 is CASSSIVLWGNSPLHF. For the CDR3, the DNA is TGTGCCAGCAGCTCCATCGTCTTATGGGGCAATTCACCCCTCCACTTT.